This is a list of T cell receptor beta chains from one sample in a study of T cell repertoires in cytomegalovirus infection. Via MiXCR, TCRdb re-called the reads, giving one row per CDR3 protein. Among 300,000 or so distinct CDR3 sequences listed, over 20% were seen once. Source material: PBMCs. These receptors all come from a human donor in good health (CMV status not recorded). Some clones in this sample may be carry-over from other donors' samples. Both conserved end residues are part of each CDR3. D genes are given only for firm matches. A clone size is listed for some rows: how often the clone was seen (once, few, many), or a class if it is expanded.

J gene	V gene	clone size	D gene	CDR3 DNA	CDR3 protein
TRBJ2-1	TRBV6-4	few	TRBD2	TGTGCCAGCAGTGACTCAATAGCGGGGGACTACAATGAGCAGTTCTTC	CASSDSIAGDYNEQFF
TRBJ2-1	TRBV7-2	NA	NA	TGTGCCAGCACCCTATATGGATTGAGTAACATCGGGCATGAGCAGTTCTTC	CASTLYGLSNIGHEQFF
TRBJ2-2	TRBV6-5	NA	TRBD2	TGTGCCAGCAGTTATTCCGGGACTAGCGGGATCACCGGGGAGCTGTTTTTT	CASSYSGTSGITGELFF
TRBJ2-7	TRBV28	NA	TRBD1	TGTGCCAGCAGTACCGACAGGGGTGGGTCCTACGAGCAGTACTTC	CASSTDRGGSYEQYF
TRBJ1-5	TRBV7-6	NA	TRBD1	TGTGCCAGCAGCGAACAGGGGGCGAGGCAGCCCCAGCATTTT	CASSEQGARQPQHF
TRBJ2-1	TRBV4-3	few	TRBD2	TGCGCCAGCAGCCGAGACGTTTCGAGCGGGATCTCCTACAATGAGCAGTTCTTC	CASSRDVSSGISYNEQFF
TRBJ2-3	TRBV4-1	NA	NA	TGCGCCAGCAGCCAACCAGACATTCCTAGCACAGATACGCAGTATTTT	CASSQPDIPSTDTQYF
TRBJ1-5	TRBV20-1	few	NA	TGCAGTGGTGGGCAGGGGAATCAGCCCCAGCATTTT	CSGGQGNQPQHF
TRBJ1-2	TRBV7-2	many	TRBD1	TGTGCCAGCAGCCCAGGAGGGACAGGGAGTTATGGCTACACCTTC	CASSPGGTGSYGYTF
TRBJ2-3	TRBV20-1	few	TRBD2	TGCAGTGCTGGAACAGCGGGGGGCACAGATACGCAGTATTTT	CSAGTAGGTDTQYF